These 10 T cell receptor beta chains share one sample of origin, sequenced in a study of CD8 T cells in ankylosing spondylitis. TCRdb re-called the 5' RACE reads with MiXCR, one entry per CDR3 protein. Here the sample spans about 240,000 distinct CDR3 sequences, more than 20% being singletons. The source material was blood, either unsorted or a sorted T cell fraction (not recorded which). Source of these receptors: a male donor with ankylosing spondylitis or in good health (not recorded which).

The chain couples TRBV29-1 to TRBJ2-1; 9 bases are shared with TRBD2. V shed 1 base and J 2 bases; nucleotides not matched to a gene: 12. CDR3 length equals 18 residues. CDR1 SQVTM and CDR2 ANQGSEA come from the germline V gene. Written as DNA, the CDR3 is TGCAGCGTTGAAGGGCTGGGGACTAGCAGGGTAGCCTACAATGAGCAGTTCTTC. Protein product: CSVEGLGTSRVAYNEQFF.

The J gene is TRBJ2-1, the V gene TRBV12-3 or TRBV12-4; D is ambiguous. This CDR3 contains 11 residues. With 4 bases removed from V and 6 bases from J, the gap between germline ends came to 4 bases. CDR3 region: CASSSSNEQFF. The CDR3 DNA is TGTGCCAGCAGTTCTAGCAATGAGCAGTTCTTC.

This clonotype appeared many times. The CDR3 loop is CASSLLGRPSSYNEQFF. Written as DNA, the CDR3 is TGTGCCAGCAGCTTATTGGGGAGGCCCAGCTCCTACAATGAGCAGTTCTTC. V gene TRBV7-9 combines with J gene TRBJ2-1, with D perhaps matching TRBD2 (6 bases). CDR3 size: 17 residues. Germline V gene sequence: CDR1 SEHNR, CDR2 FQNEAQ (reference sequence). Trimming pared 2 bases from V and 0 bases from J, leaving 14 bases between.

The table lists this clonotype with a count of one. The genes are TRBV27 and TRBJ2-5; D gene unclear. The CDR3 loop spans 13 amino acids. Between the trimmed V and J ends, which lost 5 bases and 5 bases, there was a span of 12 bases. From germline, CDR1 is MNHEY and CDR2 SMNVEV (reference sequence). The CDR3 sequence: CASSRSIGETQYF. CDR3 sequence (DNA): TGTGCCAGCAGTAGATCCATCGGGGAGACCCAGTACTTC.

The chain employs TRBV5-6 and TRBJ2-2, with a tentative D call TRBD1 (6 bases). Germline-derived CDR1 and CDR2 are SGHDT and YYEEEE. The CDR3 spans 16 residues. V was shortened by 6 bases and J by 0 bases, with 15 bases between the two germline ends. CDR3 residues: CASNPPGQTNTGELFF. CDR3 DNA sequence: TGTGCCAGCAACCCTCCAGGACAGACGAACACCGGGGAGCTGTTTTTT.

CDR3 loop: CAISDPLSSYNEQFF. The CDR3 nucleotides are TGTGCCATCAGTGACCCCCTAAGCTCCTACAATGAGCAGTTCTTC. The chain employs TRBV10-3 and TRBJ2-1; D is undetermined. The germline CDR1 and CDR2 sequences are ENHRY and SYGVKD. Trimming pared 3 bases from V and 0 bases from J, leaving 9 bases between. The CDR3 has 15 amino acids.

This clonotype was picked up a small number of times. This chain links TRBV3-1 with TRBJ2-3, with 10 nucleotides matching TRBD2. This CDR3 is 16 amino acids long. Germline V CDR1 and CDR2: LGHDT, YNNKEL (reference sequence). Trimming cost V 5 bases and J 1 base; bases outside gene matches: 6. The CDR3 is CASSSRTSGGTDTQYF. DNA for the CDR3: TGTGCCAGCAGCTCCCGGACTAGCGGAGGCACAGATACGCAGTATTTT.

The chain couples TRBV10-3 to TRBJ2-1; 15 positions agree with TRBD2. CDR1 is ENHRY, CDR2 SYGVKD, per germline. After removal of 8 bases from V and 0 bases from J, the junction contained 5 bases not matched to a gene. CDR3 length equals 17 residues. The CDR3 nucleotides read TGTGCCATCGCCGGGACTAGCGGGGGGATCTCCTACAATGAGCAGTTCTTC. Encoded protein: CAIAGTSGGISYNEQFF.

The rearrangement joins TRBV20-1 to TRBJ2-1; D is perhaps TRBD2 (5 bases). Germline loops: CDR1 DFQATT, CDR2 SNEGSKA (reference sequence). The CDR3 sequence is 12 residues long. The CDR3: CRVNRGYNEQFF. In DNA, the CDR3 is TGCAGGGTAAACCGGGGTTACAATGAGCAGTTCTTC.

Worth noting for this clonotype: A much larger clone is a single base away; this may be a read error. The rearrangement joins TRBV20-1 to TRBJ2-7; TRBD1 agrees at 8 bases. The CDR3 sequence is 16 residues long. V shed 3 bases and J 3 bases; nucleotides not matched to a gene: 13. Germline V CDR1 and CDR2: DFQATT, SNEGSKA (reference sequence). The CDR3 sequence is CSASTPIGQGGYEQYF. CDR3 bases: TGCAGTGCTAGTACACCAATCGGACAGGGAGGCTACGAGCAGTACTTC.